This T cell receptor beta chain was sequenced during a study of blood T cell repertoires in COVID-19. The V and J ends lost 7 bases and 8 bases, in that order; junction bases with no gene match: 9. The CDR3 contains 14 residues. Germline assignment: CDR1 ENHRY and CDR2 SYGVKD. A note on this clone: Additional DNA sequences in this sample encode the identical CDR3.

Clones were sequenced by immunoSEQ multiplex PCR, and TCRdb holds only the in-frame ones, with some missing. The sample has roughly 83,000 clones, more than 75% seen once. The receptor was derived from a man at least 80 years old with active or convalescent COVID-19. Sequenced material: peripheral blood. The chain joins TRBV10-3 to TRBJ1-2; TRBD1 matches 11 bases. CDR3 sequence reads: CAIKPGTGGGGYTF. The CDR3 DNA follows: TGTGCCATCAAACCTGGGACAGGGGGGGGCGGCTACACCTTC.